Presented here are 26 T cell receptor beta chains from one specimen sequenced in a study of T cell repertoires in aging, cancer and after chemotherapy. The template was genomic DNA from peripheral blood, not RNA. TRB rearrangements spanning V, D and J were amplified using mixed TRB-A/B primers. TCRdb fed the multiplex PCR reads into MiXCR, producing one record per CDR3 protein. The data hold some 9,000 distinct CDR3 sequences, with roughly 25% observed a single time. Input material: blood. These receptors all come from a human donor with a blood cancer.

This clonotype was seen more than once but under ten times. V gene TRBV5-6 combines with J gene TRBJ2-7; possibly TRBD1 for D (7 bases). CDR1 and CDR2 from the germline V gene are SGHDT and YYEEEE. This CDR3 spans 15 amino acids. The V end was cut by 3 bases, the J end by 2 bases, with 15 bases between. In nucleotides, the CDR3 is TGTGCCAGCAGCTATGGCGGGACAGCTACCTACGAGCAGTACTTC. Its translation: CASSYGGTATYEQYF.

This clonotype occurred many times. The V gene is TRBV12-3 or TRBV12-4, the J gene TRBJ1-2, with 7 bases matching TRBD1. The CDR3 contains 12 residues. V shed 4 bases, J shed 4 bases, and the junction held 0 bases outside the gene matches. The CDR3 protein is CASSSGGYGYTF. CDR3 DNA sequence: TGTGCCAGCAGTTCAGGGGGCTATGGCTACACCTTC.

This clonotype appeared a few times. One end of the junction fails to match germline, which may point to a read error. The J gene is TRBJ2-6, the V gene TRBV19, with 7 bases lining up with TRBD1. The germline gives CDR1 LNHDA, CDR2 SQIVND (reference sequence). The CDR3 is 15 amino acids. In DNA, the CDR3 is TGTGCCAGTAGTATAGGGACAGGTGGGGGCAACGTCCTGACTTTC. This sequence encodes CASSIGTGGGNVLTF.

This clonotype is medium-sized within its sample. This chain links TRBV6-4 with TRBJ2-5; D gene uncertain. Per germline, CDR1 MRHNA and CDR2 SNTAGT. This CDR3 has 12 amino acids. Trimming shortened V by 3 bases and J by 2 bases, and 4 bases separated the two germline ends. Written as DNA, the CDR3 is TGTGCCAGCAGTGAAACTCAAGAGACCCAGTACTTC. Protein product: CASSETQETQYF.

By sample share, this clonotype is medium-sized. The DNA for the CDR3 is TGTGCCAGCAGCTCCGGCGGGGTCCTGTTTTTT. Translated, it gives CASSSGGVLFF. The V gene is TRBV6-2 or TRBV6-3, the J gene TRBJ1-4, with unresolved D. Germline V lookup: CDR1 MNHEY, CDR2 SVGEGT. Trimming shortened V by 6 bases and J by 14 bases, and 13 bases separated the two germline ends. The CDR3 consists of 11 residues.

The genes are TRBV7-9 and TRBJ1-1; possibly TRBD1 for D (6 bases). The CDR3 spans 14 residues. V shed 1 base and J shed 7 bases, with 13 bases lying between them. Germline CDR1 is SEHNR and CDR2 is FQNEAQ (reference sequence). CDR3 loop: CASSLDPQGHEAFF. Here the CDR3 DNA reads TGTGCCAGCAGCTTAGACCCCCAGGGGCATGAAGCTTTCTTT.

This clonotype was seen many times. CDR3 sequence: CAIIPDRAGTLLYNEQFF. As DNA, the CDR3 is TGTGCCATCATCCCGGACAGGGCGGGCACGTTACTCTACAATGAGCAGTTCTTC. The rearrangement joins TRBV10-3 to TRBJ2-1; 8 positions match TRBD1. Germline CDR1 is ENHRY and CDR2 is SYGVKD. The length of the CDR3 is 18 residues. The trim removed 7 bases at V and 3 bases at J, leaving 17 bases unmatched.

The V and J genes are TRBV24-1 and TRBJ2-1, with TRBD1 matching over 8 bases. The germline V gene encodes CDR1 KGHDR and CDR2 SFDVKD. This CDR3 comprises 16 residues. V was pared by 3 bases and J by 5 bases, with 8 bases of the junction left unmatched. The CDR3: CATSDVEQGVDNEQFF. CDR3 bases: TGTGCCACCAGTGATGTGGAACAGGGGGTGGACAATGAGCAGTTCTTC.

V and J are TRBV20-1 and TRBJ1-1; perhaps TRBD1 as D (5 bases). CDR1 and CDR2 (germline): DFQATT, SNEGSKA (reference sequence). Trimming took 5 bases from V and 2 from J, leaving 15 bases between them. The CDR3 extends over 14 amino acids. The CDR3 region has the DNA TGCAGTGCTTTCGACAGAGCCCTAAACACTGAAGCTTTCTTT. Encoded protein: CSAFDRALNTEAFF.

The CDR3 DNA reads as TGTGCCAGCTCACCGCCCGGGACAGGGGGACGTTTAGAGCAGTACTTC. Protein product: CASSPPGTGGRLEQYF. The V call is TRBV18, the J call TRBJ2-7; 11 bases fit TRBD1. The V segment lost 3 bases and the J segment 7 bases; nucleotides outside the gene matches: 11. This CDR3 spans 16 amino acids. CDR1 KGHSH and CDR2 LQKENI come from the germline V gene.

This clonotype was observed a few times. The rearrangement links TRBV20-1 to TRBJ2-2, with D perhaps matching TRBD1 (5 bases). Germline V gene lookup returns CDR1 DFQATT and CDR2 SNEGSKA (reference sequence). CDR3 size: 16 residues. The V and J ends lost 0 bases and 2 bases respectively, with 13 bases between them. This CDR3 reads CSARDRTGRNTGELFF. As DNA, the CDR3 is TGCAGTGCTAGAGATCGTACAGGTCGCAACACCGGGGAGCTGTTTTTT.

This clonotype is medium-sized within its sample. The chain is built from TRBV6-2 or TRBV6-3 and TRBJ2-7; 10 nucleotides align to TRBD2. Germline V gene sequence: CDR1 MNHEY, CDR2 SVGEGT. V shed 6 bases, J shed 6 bases, and the junction held 14 bases outside the gene matches. The CDR3 has 16 residues. The CDR3 is CASSPLGLAATGEQYF. The CDR3 DNA sequence: TGTGCCAGCAGCCCACTCGGACTAGCGGCGACTGGCGAGCAGTACTTC.

This clonotype was seen a handful of times. The chain employs TRBV20-1 and TRBJ2-1; weak D call: TRBD2 (6 bases). Trimming stripped 3 bases from V and 0 bases from J, with 15 bases between. There are 16 residues in the CDR3. Per germline, CDR1 DFQATT and CDR2 SNEGSKA (reference sequence). The CDR3 here is CSARGLGGSSYNEQFF. The CDR3 nucleotides are TGCAGTGCTAGGGGACTGGGAGGTAGCTCCTACAATGAGCAGTTCTTC.

This clonotype is medium-sized within its sample. The chain joins TRBV19 to TRBJ1-1, with 11 nucleotides matching TRBD1. The CDR3 is made up of 14 amino acids. V shed 5 bases and J 12 bases; nucleotides not matched to a gene: 11. Germline-derived CDR1 and CDR2 are LNHDA and SQIVND (reference sequence). CDR3 protein: CASSPGQGAILTFF. The CDR3 DNA sequence: TGTGCCAGTAGTCCTGGACAGGGGGCGATCTTGACTTTCTTT.

In this sample, this clonotype is medium-sized. The chain joins TRBV6-5 to TRBJ2-7; a possible D gene is TRBD1 (7 bases). CDR3 size: 14 residues. The germline gives CDR1 MNHEY, CDR2 SVGAGI. V lost 5 bases and J 4 bases, leaving 15 bases between the germline ends. DNA of the CDR3: TGTGCCAGCAGTGTCCAGGGGGAGGCTTACGAGCAGTACTTC. It specifies CASSVQGEAYEQYF.

V and J are TRBV6-2 or TRBV6-3 and TRBJ1-1, with 9 bases lining up with TRBD1. Trimming cost V 3 bases and J 3 bases; bases outside gene matches: 11. CDR3 length: 17 amino acids. Germline V gene data show CDR1 as MNHEY and CDR2 as SVGEGT. In nucleotides, the CDR3 is TGTGCCAGCAGTTATCCCCCCGGGACAGGGTTGGACACTGAAGCTTTCTTT. It translates to CASSYPPGTGLDTEAFF.

The chain links TRBV29-1 to TRBJ1-1; D is perhaps TRBD1 (6 bases). V dropped 5 bases and J dropped 4 bases, with 11 bases sitting between them. The length of the CDR3 is 12 residues. CDR1 is SQVTM and CDR2 is ANQGSEA in the germline V gene. The chain's CDR3 is CSVRQGPTEAFF. CDR3 coding DNA: TGCAGCGTTAGGCAGGGGCCCACTGAAGCTTTCTTT.

This clonotype is medium-sized. CDR3 nucleotides: TGTGCCAGTAAAAAGACAGGGGGCTACGAGCAGTACTTC. This encodes CASKKTGGYEQYF. This chain connects TRBV19 to TRBJ2-7; 9 bases line up with TRBD1. Germline V gene lookup returns CDR1 LNHDA and CDR2 SQIVND (reference sequence). This CDR3 comprises 13 residues. V was pared by 7 bases and J by 3 bases, with 4 bases of the junction left unmatched.

This clonotype was found a few times. The rearrangement links TRBV20-1 to TRBJ1-5; no clear D gene. The V end was cut by 6 bases, the J end by 5 bases, with 8 bases between. Per the germline V gene, CDR1 is DFQATT and CDR2 is SNEGSKA (reference sequence). The CDR3 has 11 amino acids. CDR3: CSASIHQPQHF. The CDR3 bases are TGCAGTGCCTCGATCCATCAGCCCCAGCATTTT.

Regarding this clonotype: It may be a read error: a sequence one base away is much more abundant. V is TRBV6-5 and J is TRBJ1-2; tentatively, D is TRBD1 (6 bases). CDR3 size: 16 residues. Germline CDR1 reads MNHEY; CDR2 reads SVGAGI. Trimming removed 2 bases at V and 10 bases at J, with 23 bases between. CDR3 loop: CASSYDSGGAFDDYTF. Written as DNA, the CDR3 is TGTGCCAGCAGTTACGACTCGGGGGGCGCGTTTGATGACTACACCTTC.

The V and J genes are TRBV6-2 or TRBV6-3 and TRBJ2-7; no clear D. V dropped 5 bases and J dropped 3 bases, with 14 bases sitting between them. Germline loops: CDR1 MNHEY, CDR2 SVGEGT. There are 14 residues in the CDR3. CDR3 amino acids: CASSLGLPIYEQYF. CDR3 nucleotides: TGTGCCAGCAGTCTGGGTCTTCCTATCTACGAGCAGTACTTC.

This chain connects TRBV20-1 to TRBJ2-5; 9 nucleotides align to TRBD1. Germline V lookup: CDR1 DFQATT, CDR2 SNEGSKA (reference sequence). The trim removed 5 bases at V and 5 bases at J, leaving 12 bases unmatched. The CDR3 is 15 amino acids. The CDR3 is CSAVIRTGAWETQYF. Here the CDR3 DNA reads TGCAGTGCTGTAATTCGGACAGGGGCATGGGAGACCCAGTACTTC.

V usage is TRBV21-1 and J usage is TRBJ2-7. TRBV21-1 constitutes a pseudogene. The CDR3 loop spans 17 amino acids. The CDR3 reads CASSNWPTARVSYEQYF. The CDR3 DNA follows: TGTGCCAGCAGCAACTGGCCGACGGCAAGAGTCTCCTACGAGCAGTACTTC.

This clonotype came up a few times. The chain uses TRBV24-1 and TRBJ1-2, with 7 bases that match TRBD1. Germline CDR1 and CDR2: KGHDR and SFDVKD. The CDR3 sequence is 16 residues long. The V segment lost 2 bases and the J segment 7 bases; nucleotides outside the gene matches: 12. CDR3 sequence reads: CATSDSLTGKAGGYTF. The CDR3 bases are TGTGCCACCAGTGATTCGTTGACAGGGAAAGCAGGTGGCTACACCTTC.

Within the sample, this clonotype is medium-sized. The chain uses TRBV30 and TRBJ1-2, with D possibly TRBD1 on 5 matching bases. The CDR3 runs 12 residues. Germline values: CDR1 GTSNPN, CDR2 SVGIG (reference sequence). V lost 5 bases to trimming and J lost 2 bases, with 9 bases between them. The CDR3 DNA reads TGTGCCTGGCGGGGGGAGAACTATGGCTACACCTTC. It is translated as CAWRGENYGYTF.

Within the sample, this clonotype is medium-sized (0.01 to 0.1%). The rearrangement links TRBV30 to TRBJ1-3; D gene uncertain. Germline V CDR1 and CDR2: GTSNPN, SVGIG (reference sequence). The length of the CDR3 is 17 residues. V lost 0 bases to trimming and J lost 0 bases, with 15 bases between them. The CDR3 DNA reads as TGTGCCTGGAGTGTACTTGAAGGTTGGCTCTCTGGAAACACCATATATTTT. As protein: CAWSVLEGWLSGNTIYF.